The present T cell receptor beta chain was sequenced within a study of shared clonotypes between healthy human individuals (dated by TCRdb to the early 2020s). Broadly, across the study: A couple of women and three men aged 18 to 49 years were included in the cohort. To increase sequencing depth and limit assay-specific biases, different laboratories used diverse techniques to prepare libraries and sequence TCR repertoires. To estimate repertoire size and how much clonotypes are shared between individuals, the study performed deep sequencing of blood TCR repertoires from a few healthy adults. Leukapheresis yielded between about 0.85 and 9 billion PBMCs per donor. For each donor, CD4 naive and CD4 memory were each given three plates, CD8 naive was given two plates, and CD8 memory was given one plate.

Study-level results and caveats: Pairwise subsampling led to the expectation that sequencing depth would affect the degree of clonotype sharing among donors. Naive subsets generally had larger estimated clonotype richness than memory subsets did. Across a handful of donors, around 5.4% of naive CD4, 3% to 4% of naive CD8, under 2.5% of memory CD4, and 0.3% to 0.45% of memory CD8 clonotypes were shared. Incomplete sequencing was indicated by rarefaction of sorted-subset datasets, despite the large sequencing depth. Compared with non-shared clonotypes, the clonotypes found in all four sorted-subset donors had higher generation probabilities. Because the study included a small number of donors, the genetic and exposure-history diversity represented was limited. Sampling was restricted to blood, and TCR repertoires in tissues likely differ from the TCR repertoires found in blood.

Comments on this clone: What antigen it recognizes has not been identified. The sample holds no much larger clone one base away, and base qualities are not on file.

The donors were healthy, HIV-negative adults who had no recently reported acute infections or vaccinations. Every donor was a Caucasian adult residing in Nashville, Tennessee, USA. CD4+ T cells were enriched through magnetic negative selection, after which naive cells were positively selected on CD45RA and the remaining negative fraction served as the memory subset. Blood was obtained by leukapheresis, after which PBMCs were separated by Ficoll-Histopaque density gradient centrifugation and cryopreserved in liquid nitrogen vapor phase. Analytical flow cytometry was used to check the purity and quantity of each magnetically sorted T cell population. Genomic DNA was isolated from each sorted fraction and quantified by UV absorbance on a Nanodrop 2000c. Based on the germline V gene, the CDR1 and CDR2 sequences are SGHDN and FVKESK. Clipping removes 4 bases from V and 2 bases from J, with 12 as the unmatched junction base count. The CDR3 runs 17 residues from the cysteine to the phenylalanine. CDR3 DNA is the only sequence kept; it has 51 bases, read in frame from the first base.

TCR CDR3 regions were amplified from genomic DNA by multiplex PCR using the deep immunoSEQ assay. Genomic DNA extracted from each cell subset was distributed evenly over all wells of several immunoSEQ 96-well plates, and each plate served as one replicate. Each replicate PCR for sorted subsets received around 0.2 ug genomic DNA, equal to roughly 30,000 T cell genomes. Purified libraries were quantified with a Qubit 3.0 fluorometer, sized on a Bioanalyzer 2100, and re-quantified with the KAPA Library Quantification kit. Every immunoSEQ 96-well plate was sequenced on a dedicated single-read 150-cycle Illumina NextSeq 550 flow cell. On the authors' methods: Because the immunoSEQ output included only junctional sequences and no quality scores, the filtering could not be the same as the filtering used for full-length reads. To assign V/J genes and CDR3, sequences were annotated against IMGT germline references using PyIR, a Python wrapper for IgBLAST v1.9. Reads were filtered out if the reads had weak V/J assignments (E-value above 1e-6), no CDR3, stop codons, out-of-frame junctions, or ambiguous translated residues. V3J clonotypes were defined as sequences sharing an identical inferred V gene, J gene, and CDR3 amino acid sequence. Percentage overlap between repertoires was computed as shared unique clonotypes divided by the size of the smaller repertoire. RTK rarefaction, the Chao1 estimator, and Recon v2.1 estimates of unobserved clonotypes were used to assess repertoire richness. Generation probabilities were computed with OLGA for all TCRbeta clonotypes obtained by the gDNA method from several donors. This is the immuneACCESS table as TCRdb keeps it, with only in-frame sequences that have V and J called. A part of the clones is gone; compared with another copy, unresolved V genes explain less than half, and the rest is unexplained. V, J and clone size reflect that table, while D and trimming were determined from the DNA. The sample contains hundreds of thousands of clones, around four fifths of them found a single time. The ten top clones hold about 1.8% of the sample.

The chain is encoded by TRBV14 joined to TRBJ2-7; the central 9 bases match TRBD1. This TCR came from a woman aged 25 to 39 in good health. The specimen sequenced was memory CD4+ T cells sorted from blood. The cell subset or site label on this specimen signifies: CD45RA-negative fraction. The base sequence is TGTGCCAGCAGCCGACGAACAAGATGGGACAGGGCCTACGAGCAGTACTTC. It translates as CASSRRTRWDRAYEQYF.